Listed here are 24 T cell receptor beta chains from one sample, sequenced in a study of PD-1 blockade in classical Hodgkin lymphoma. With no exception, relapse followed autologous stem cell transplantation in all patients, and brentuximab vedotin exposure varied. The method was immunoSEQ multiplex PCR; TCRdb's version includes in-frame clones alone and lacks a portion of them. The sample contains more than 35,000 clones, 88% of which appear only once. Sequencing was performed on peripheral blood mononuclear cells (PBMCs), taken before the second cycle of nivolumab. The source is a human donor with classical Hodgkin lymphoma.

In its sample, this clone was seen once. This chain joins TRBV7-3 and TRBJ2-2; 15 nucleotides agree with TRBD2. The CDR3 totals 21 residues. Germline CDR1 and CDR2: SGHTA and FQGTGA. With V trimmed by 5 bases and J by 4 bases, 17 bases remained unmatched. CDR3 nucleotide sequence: TGTGCCAGCAGCCAACACGGACTAGCGGGAGGGCTCGGGTTGTTCACCGGGGAGCTGTTTTTT. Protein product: CASSQHGLAGGLGLFTGELFF. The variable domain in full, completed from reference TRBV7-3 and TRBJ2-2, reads GAGVSQTPSNKVTEKGKYVELRCDPISGHTALYWYRQSLGQGPEFLIYFQGTGAADDSGLPNDRFFAVRPEGSVSTLKIQRTERGDSAVYLCASSQHGLAGGLGLFTGELFFGEGSRLTVL.

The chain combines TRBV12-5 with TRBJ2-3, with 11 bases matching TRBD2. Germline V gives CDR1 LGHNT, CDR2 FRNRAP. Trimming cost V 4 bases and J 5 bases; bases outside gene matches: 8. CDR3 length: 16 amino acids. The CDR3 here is CASGSPRLAGRDTQYF. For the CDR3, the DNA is TGTGCTAGTGGTTCCCCCCGACTAGCGGGAAGAGATACGCAGTATTTT.

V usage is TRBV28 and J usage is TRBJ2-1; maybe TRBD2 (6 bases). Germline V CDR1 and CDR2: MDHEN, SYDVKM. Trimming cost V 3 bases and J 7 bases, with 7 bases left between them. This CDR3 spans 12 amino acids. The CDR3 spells CASSFLANEQFF. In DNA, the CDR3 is TGTGCCAGCAGTTTCCTAGCGAATGAGCAGTTCTTC.

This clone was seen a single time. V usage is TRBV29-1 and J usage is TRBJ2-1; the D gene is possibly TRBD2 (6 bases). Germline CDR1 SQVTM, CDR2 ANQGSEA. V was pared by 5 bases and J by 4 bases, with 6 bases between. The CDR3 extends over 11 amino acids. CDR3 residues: CSVRGYNEQFF. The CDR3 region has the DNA TGCAGCGTTCGGGGGTACAATGAGCAGTTCTTC.

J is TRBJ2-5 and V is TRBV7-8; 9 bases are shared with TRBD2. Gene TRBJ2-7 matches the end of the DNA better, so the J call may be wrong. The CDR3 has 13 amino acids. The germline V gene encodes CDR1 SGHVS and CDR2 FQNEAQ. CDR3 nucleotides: TGTGCCAGCGTGACTAGCGGAACCTACGAGCAGTACTTC. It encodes CASVTSGTYEQYF.

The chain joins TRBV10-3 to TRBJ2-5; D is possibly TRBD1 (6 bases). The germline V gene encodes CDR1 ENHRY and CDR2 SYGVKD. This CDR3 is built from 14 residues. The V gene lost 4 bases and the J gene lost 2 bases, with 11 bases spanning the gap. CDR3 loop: CAISATGIQETQYF. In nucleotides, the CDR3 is TGTGCCATCAGTGCCACAGGGATACAAGAGACCCAGTACTTC.

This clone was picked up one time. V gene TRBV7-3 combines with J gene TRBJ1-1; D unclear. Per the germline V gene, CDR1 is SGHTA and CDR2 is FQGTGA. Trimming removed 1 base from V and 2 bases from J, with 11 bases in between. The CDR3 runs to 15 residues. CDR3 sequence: CASSLMSGGNTEAFF. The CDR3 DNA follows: TGTGCCAGCAGCTTAATGTCCGGCGGAAACACTGAAGCTTTCTTT.

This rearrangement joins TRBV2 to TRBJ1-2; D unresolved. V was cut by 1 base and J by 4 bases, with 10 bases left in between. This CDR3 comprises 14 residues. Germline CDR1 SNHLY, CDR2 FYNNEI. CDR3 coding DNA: TGTGCCAGCAGTGAAGTTTCCCCCAGCTATGGCTACACCTTC. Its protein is CASSEVSPSYGYTF.

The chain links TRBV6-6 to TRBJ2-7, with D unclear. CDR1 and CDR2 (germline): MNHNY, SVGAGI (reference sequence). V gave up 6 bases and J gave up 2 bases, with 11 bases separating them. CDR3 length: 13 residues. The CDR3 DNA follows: TGTGCCAGCAGGGGCTACGGGCCCTACGAGCAGTACTTC. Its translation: CASRGYGPYEQYF.

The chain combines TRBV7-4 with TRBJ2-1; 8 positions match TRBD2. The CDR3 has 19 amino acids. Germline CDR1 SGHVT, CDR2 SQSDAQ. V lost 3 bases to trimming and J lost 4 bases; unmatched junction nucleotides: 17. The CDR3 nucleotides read TGTGCCAGCAGCTTTCCAGGCGGGGGGCCCGCGGGAGAATACAATGAGCAGTTCTTC. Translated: CASSFPGGGPAGEYNEQFF.

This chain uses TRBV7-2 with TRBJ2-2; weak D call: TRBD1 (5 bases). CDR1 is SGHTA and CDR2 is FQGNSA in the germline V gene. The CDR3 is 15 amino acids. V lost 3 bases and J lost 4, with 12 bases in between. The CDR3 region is CASSFPGWFTGELFF. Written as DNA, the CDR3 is TGTGCCAGCAGCTTCCCAGGGTGGTTCACCGGGGAGCTGTTTTTT.

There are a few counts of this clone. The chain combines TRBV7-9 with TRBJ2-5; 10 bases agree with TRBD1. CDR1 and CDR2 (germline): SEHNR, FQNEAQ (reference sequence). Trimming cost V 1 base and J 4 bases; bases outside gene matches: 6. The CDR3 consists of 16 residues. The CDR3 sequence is CASSLGDRGVRETQYF. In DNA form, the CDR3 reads TGTGCCAGCAGCTTAGGGGACAGGGGCGTTCGAGAGACCCAGTACTTC.

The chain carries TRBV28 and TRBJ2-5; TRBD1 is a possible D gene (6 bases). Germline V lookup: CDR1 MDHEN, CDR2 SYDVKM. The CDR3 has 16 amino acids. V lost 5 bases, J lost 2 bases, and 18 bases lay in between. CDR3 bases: TGTGCCAGCAGTCCAGTGGACAGCTCCTCACAAGAGACCCAGTACTTC. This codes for CASSPVDSSSQETQYF.

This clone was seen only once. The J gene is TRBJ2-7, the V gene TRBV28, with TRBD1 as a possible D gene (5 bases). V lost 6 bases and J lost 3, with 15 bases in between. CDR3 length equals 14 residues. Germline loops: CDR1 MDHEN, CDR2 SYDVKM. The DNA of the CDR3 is TGTGCCAGCAGCTCCCCTTCAGGGTTCTACGAGCAGTACTTC. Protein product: CASSSPSGFYEQYF.

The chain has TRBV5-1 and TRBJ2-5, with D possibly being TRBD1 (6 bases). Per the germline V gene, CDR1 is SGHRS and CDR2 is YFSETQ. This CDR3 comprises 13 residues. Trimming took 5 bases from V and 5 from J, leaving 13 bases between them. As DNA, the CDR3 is TGCGCCAGCAGATACGGACAGACGGAGACCCAGTACTTC. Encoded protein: CASRYGQTETQYF.

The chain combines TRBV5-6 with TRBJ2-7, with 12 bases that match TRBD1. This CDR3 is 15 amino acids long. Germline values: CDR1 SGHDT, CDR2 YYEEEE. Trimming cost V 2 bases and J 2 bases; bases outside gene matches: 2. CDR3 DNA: TGTGCCAGCAGCTTCCGGGACAGGGGGCCCTACGAGCAGTACTTC. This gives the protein CASSFRDRGPYEQYF.

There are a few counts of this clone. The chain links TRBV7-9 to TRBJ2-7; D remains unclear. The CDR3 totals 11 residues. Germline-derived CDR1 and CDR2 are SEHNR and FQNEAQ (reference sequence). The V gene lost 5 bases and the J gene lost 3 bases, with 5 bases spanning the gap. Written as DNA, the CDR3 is TGTGCCAGCAGCCCTTTCTACGAGCAGTACTTC. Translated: CASSPFYEQYF.

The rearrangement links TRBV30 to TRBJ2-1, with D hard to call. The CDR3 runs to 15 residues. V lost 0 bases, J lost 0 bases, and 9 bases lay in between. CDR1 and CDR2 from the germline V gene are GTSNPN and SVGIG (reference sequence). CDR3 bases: TGTGCCTGGAGTGTATATGTGAGCTCCTACAATGAGCAGTTCTTC. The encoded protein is CAWSVYVSSYNEQFF.

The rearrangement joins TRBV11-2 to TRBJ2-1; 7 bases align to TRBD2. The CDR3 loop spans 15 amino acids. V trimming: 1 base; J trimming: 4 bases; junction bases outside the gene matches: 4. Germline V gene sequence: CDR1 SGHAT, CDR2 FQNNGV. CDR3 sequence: CASSLGGTIYNEQFF. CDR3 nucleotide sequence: TGTGCCAGCAGCTTAGGAGGGACTATTTACAATGAGCAGTTCTTC.

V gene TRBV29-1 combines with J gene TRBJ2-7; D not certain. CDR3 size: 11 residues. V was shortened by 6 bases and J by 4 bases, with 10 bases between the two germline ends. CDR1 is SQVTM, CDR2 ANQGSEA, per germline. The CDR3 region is CSVAKSYEQYF. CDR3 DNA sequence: TGCAGCGTCGCTAAGAGTTACGAGCAGTACTTC.

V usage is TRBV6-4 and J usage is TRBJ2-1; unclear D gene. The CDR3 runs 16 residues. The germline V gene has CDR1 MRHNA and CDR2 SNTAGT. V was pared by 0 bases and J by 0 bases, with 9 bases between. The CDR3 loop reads CASSDSLRYSYNEQFF. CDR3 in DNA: TGTGCCAGCAGTGACTCTCTTAGATACTCCTACAATGAGCAGTTCTTC.

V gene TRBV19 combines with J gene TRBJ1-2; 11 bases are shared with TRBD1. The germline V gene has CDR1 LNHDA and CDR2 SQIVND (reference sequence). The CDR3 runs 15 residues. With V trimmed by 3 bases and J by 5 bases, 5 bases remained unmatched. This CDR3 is CASSILDRGHYGYTF. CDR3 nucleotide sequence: TGTGCCAGTAGTATCCTGGACAGGGGGCATTATGGCTACACCTTC. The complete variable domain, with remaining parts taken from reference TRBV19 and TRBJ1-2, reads DGGITQSPKYLFRKEGQNVTLSCEQNLNHDAMYWYRQDPGQGLRLIYYSQIVNDFQKGDIAEGYSVSREKKESFPLTVTSAQKNPTAFYLCASSILDRGHYGYTFGSGTRLTVV.

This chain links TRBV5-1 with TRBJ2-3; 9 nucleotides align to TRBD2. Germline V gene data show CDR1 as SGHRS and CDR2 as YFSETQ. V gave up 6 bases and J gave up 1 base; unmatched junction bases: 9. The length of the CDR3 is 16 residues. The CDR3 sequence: CASKKAWTSGTDTQYF. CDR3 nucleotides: TGCGCCAGCAAGAAGGCCTGGACTAGCGGCACAGATACGCAGTATTTT.

CDR3 region: CASSQRDRVNYGYTF. In nucleotides, the CDR3 is TGCGCCAGCAGCCAGCGGGACAGGGTAAACTATGGCTACACCTTC. V gene TRBV4-1 combines with J gene TRBJ1-2; 9 bases line up with TRBD1. There are 15 residues in the CDR3. Germline-derived CDR1 and CDR2 are MGHRA and YSYEKL. The trim removed 3 bases at V and 2 bases at J, leaving 4 bases unmatched.